This TCR beta chain was found in a study of beta chain features in type 1 diabetes. Trimming left V 7 bases short and J 7 bases short, with 20 bases between. The CDR3 is made up of 14 amino acids. CDR1 MNHNY and CDR2 SVGAGI come from the germline V gene (reference sequence). The investigators reverse transcribed all of the isolated RNA, so they sequenced expressed TCRB transcripts. Read counts averaged approximately 3.3 million for samples of naive, central memory and regulatory T cells. The data were produced by immunoSEQ multiplex PCR, yet TCRdb's version contains in-frame clones alone and is incomplete. Here the sample spans fewer than 150,000 clones, less than 9% being singletons. Purity of each sorted population was above 95%. This clone appeared many times.

Sequenced input: central memory CD4+ T cells from blood. The chain links TRBV6-6 to TRBJ2-7; perhaps TRBD1 as D (6 bases). The TCR sequence derives from a woman in her 30s in good health. The CDR3 bases are TGTGCCAGCAATCAGGGGAACACGCATGGGGAGCAGTACTTC. This encodes CASNQGNTHGEQYF.